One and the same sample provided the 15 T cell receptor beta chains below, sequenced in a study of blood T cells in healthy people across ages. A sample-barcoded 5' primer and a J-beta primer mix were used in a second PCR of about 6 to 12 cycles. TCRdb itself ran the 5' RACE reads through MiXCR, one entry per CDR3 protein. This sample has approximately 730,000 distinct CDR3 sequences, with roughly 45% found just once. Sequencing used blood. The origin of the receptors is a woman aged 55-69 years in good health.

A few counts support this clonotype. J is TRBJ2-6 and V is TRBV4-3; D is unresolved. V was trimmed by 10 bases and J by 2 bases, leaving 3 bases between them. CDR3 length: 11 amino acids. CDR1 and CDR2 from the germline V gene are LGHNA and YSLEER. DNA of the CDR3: TGCGCCACACCTGGGGCCAACGTCCTGACTTTC. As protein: CATPGANVLTF.

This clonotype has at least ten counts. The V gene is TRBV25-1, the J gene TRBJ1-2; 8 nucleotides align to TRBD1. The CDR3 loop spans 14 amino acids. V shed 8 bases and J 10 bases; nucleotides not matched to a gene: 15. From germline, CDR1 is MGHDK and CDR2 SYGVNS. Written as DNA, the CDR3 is TGTGCCAGCCTCTCGGCCGGGACAGGTAATTCCTACACCTTC. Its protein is CASLSAGTGNSYTF.

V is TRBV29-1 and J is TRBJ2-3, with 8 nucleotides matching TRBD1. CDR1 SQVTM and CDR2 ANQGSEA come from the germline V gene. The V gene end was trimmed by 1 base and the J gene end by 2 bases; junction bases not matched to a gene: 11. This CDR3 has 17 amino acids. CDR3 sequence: CSVEGLPRGPTTDTQYF. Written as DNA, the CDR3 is TGCAGCGTTGAAGGTTTACCCAGGGGGCCCACCACAGATACGCAGTATTTT.

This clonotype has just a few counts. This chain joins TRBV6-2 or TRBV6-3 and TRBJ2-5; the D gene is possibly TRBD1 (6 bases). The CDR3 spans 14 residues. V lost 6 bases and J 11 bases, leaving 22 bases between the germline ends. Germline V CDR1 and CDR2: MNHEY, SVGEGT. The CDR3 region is CASRSRDTFVEQYF. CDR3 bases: TGTGCCAGCAGAAGCCGGGACACCTTCGTGGAGCAGTACTTC.

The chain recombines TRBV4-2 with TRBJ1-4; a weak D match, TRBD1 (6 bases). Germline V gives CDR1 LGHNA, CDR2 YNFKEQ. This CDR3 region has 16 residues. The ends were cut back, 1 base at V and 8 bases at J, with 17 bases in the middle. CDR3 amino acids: CASSQVGGRVVEKLFF. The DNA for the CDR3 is TGTGCCAGCAGCCAAGTGGGGGGGCGTGTTGTAGAAAAACTGTTTTTT.

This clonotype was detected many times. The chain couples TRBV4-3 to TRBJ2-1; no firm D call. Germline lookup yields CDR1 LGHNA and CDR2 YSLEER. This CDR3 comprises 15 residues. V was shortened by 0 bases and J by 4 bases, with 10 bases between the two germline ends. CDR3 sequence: CASSQDLGEYNEQFF. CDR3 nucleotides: TGCGCCAGCAGCCAAGATCTGGGCGAATACAATGAGCAGTTCTTC.

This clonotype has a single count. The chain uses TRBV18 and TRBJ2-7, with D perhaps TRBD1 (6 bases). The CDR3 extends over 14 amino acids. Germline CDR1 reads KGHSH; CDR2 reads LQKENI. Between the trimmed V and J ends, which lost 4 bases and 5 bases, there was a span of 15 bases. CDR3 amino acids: CASSRSSGENEQYF. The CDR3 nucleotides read TGTGCCAGCTCACGATCCTCAGGGGAGAACGAGCAGTACTTC.

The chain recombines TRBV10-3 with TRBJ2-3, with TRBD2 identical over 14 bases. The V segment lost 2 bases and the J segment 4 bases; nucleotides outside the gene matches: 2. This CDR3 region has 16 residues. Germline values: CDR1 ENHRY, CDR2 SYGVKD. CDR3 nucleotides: TGTGCCATCAGTGAGGGGACTAGCGGGGGTGCAGATACGCAGTATTTT. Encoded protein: CAISEGTSGGADTQYF.

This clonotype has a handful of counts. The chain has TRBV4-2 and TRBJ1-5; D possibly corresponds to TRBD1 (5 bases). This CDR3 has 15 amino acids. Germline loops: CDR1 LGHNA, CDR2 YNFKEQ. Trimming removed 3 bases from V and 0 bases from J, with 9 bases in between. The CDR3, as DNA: TGTGCCAGCAGCCAGGACAAAAATAGCAATCAGCCCCAGCATTTT. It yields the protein CASSQDKNSNQPQHF.

The CDR3 is CASTPAPGLFYNEQFF. CDR3 nucleotides: TGTGCCAGCACCCCAGCTCCGGGACTTTTCTACAATGAGCAGTTCTTC. The J gene is TRBJ2-1, the V gene TRBV28, with TRBD2 as a possible D gene (6 bases). V lost 7 bases, J lost 3 bases, and 19 bases lay in between. Per germline, CDR1 MDHEN and CDR2 SYDVKM. The CDR3 is 16 amino acids.

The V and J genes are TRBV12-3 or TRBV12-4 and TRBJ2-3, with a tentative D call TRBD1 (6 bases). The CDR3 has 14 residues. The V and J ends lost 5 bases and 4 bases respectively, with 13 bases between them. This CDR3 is CASSMAGAADTQYF. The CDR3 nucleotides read TGTGCCAGCAGTATGGCAGGGGCCGCAGATACGCAGTATTTT.

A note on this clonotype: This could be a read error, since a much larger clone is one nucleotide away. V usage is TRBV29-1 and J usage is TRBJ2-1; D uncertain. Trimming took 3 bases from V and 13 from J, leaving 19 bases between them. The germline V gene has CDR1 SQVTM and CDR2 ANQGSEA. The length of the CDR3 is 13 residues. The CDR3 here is CSVEGGRRETQFF. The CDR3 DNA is TGCAGCGTTGAGGGCGGCAGGAGAGAGACCCAGTTCTTC.

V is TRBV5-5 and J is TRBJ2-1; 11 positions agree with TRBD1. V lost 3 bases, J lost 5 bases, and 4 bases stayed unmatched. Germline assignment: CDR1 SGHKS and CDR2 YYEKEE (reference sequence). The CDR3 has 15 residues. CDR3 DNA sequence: TGTGCCAGCAGCTCGGACAGGGGGCCCAACAATGAGCAGTTCTTC. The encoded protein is CASSSDRGPNNEQFF.

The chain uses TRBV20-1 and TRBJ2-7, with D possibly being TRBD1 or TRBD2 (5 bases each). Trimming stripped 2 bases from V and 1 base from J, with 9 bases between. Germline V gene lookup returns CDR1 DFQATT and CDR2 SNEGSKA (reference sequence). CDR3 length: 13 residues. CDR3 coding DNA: TGCAGTGCTAGAAGGGACGGGTCCTACGAGCAGTACTTC. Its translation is CSARRDGSYEQYF.

Here the CDR3 reads CASSPPGREKGEQYF. CDR3 nucleotides: TGTGCCAGCAGCCCGCCTGGGCGGGAGAAGGGCGAGCAGTACTTC. This rearrangement joins TRBV3-1 to TRBJ2-7; 7 positions agree with TRBD2. Germline CDR1 is LGHDT and CDR2 is YNNKEL (reference sequence). V shed 4 bases and J 6 bases; nucleotides not matched to a gene: 12. This CDR3 is built from 15 residues.